The rows below give T cell receptor beta chains drawn from one sample of a study of blood T cell repertoires in COVID-19. The assay was immunoSEQ multiplex PCR, and TCRdb's table has in-frame clones only and misses some. The table has about 90,000 clones, approximately 86% seen once. The sequenced sample was peripheral blood. These receptors all stem from a man older than 75 with acute or convalescent COVID-19. Each CDR3 is given with its conserved first and last residue. The order of the fields is clone size, J gene, D gene, V gene, CDR3 protein, CDR3 DNA. D genes are given only for firm matches. The size field is filled for only some rows; it gives once, few, many or a size class.

size: .; J: TRBJ2-2; D: TRBD2; V: TRBV9; CDR3: CASSLRLAGGGTGELFF; DNA: TGTGCCAGCAGCCTTCGACTAGCGGGAGGAGGTACCGGGGAGCTGTTTTTT
size: once; J: TRBJ2-3; D: .; V: TRBV25-1; CDR3: CASSVTTSTDTQYF; DNA: TGTGCCAGCAGTGTAACTACTAGCACAGATACGCAGTATTTT
size: .; J: TRBJ2-1; D: TRBD2; V: TRBV2; CDR3: CASSARVTSDEQFF; DNA: TGTGCCAGCAGTGCCCGGGTTACTAGCGATGAGCAGTTCTTC
size: once; J: TRBJ2-1; D: TRBD1; V: TRBV11-2; CDR3: CASSSPAGDRGYNEQFF; DNA: TGTGCCAGCAGCTCGCCTGCGGGGGACAGGGGCTACAATGAGCAGTTCTTC
size: .; J: TRBJ2-1; D: TRBD2; V: TRBV5-1; CDR3: CASSPGGGRADEQFF; DNA: TGCGCCAGCAGCCCCGGAGGCGGGAGGGCCGATGAGCAGTTCTTC
size: .; J: TRBJ1-4; D: .; V: TRBV2; CDR3: CASSPQGEKLFF; DNA: TGTGCCAGCAGTCCTCAGGGAGAAAAACTGTTTTTT
size: .; J: TRBJ1-1; D: .; V: TRBV6-2/TRBV6-3; CDR3: CASSYTRGGTNTEAFF; DNA: TGTGCCAGCAGTTATACTCGGGGGGGTACGAACACTGAAGCTTTCTTT
size: .; J: TRBJ2-7; D: TRBD1; V: TRBV7-3; CDR3: CASSPDDRVYEQYF; DNA: TGTGCCAGCAGCCCCGACGACAGGGTTTACGAGCAGTACTTC
size: .; J: TRBJ2-7; D: TRBD2; V: TRBV5-1; CDR3: CASSSAGGQYEQYF; DNA: TGCGCCAGCAGCTCTGCGGGAGGGCAGTACGAGCAGTACTTC
size: few; J: TRBJ2-7; D: .; V: TRBV4-1; CDR3: CASSQDLRGHNSYEQYF; DNA: TGCGCCAGCAGCCAAGATCTAAGGGGACATAATTCCTACGAGCAGTACTTC